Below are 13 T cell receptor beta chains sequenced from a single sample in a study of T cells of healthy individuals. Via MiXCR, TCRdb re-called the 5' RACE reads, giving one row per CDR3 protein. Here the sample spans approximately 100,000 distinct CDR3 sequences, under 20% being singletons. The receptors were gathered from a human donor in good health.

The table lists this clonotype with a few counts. The CDR3 sequence is CASSLSTSGDEQFF. The CDR3, as DNA: TGTGCCAGCAGTTTATCGACTAGCGGGGACGAGCAGTTCTTC. This chain uses TRBV28 with TRBJ2-1; 11 positions agree with TRBD2. CDR3 size: 14 residues. Germline V gene lookup returns CDR1 MDHEN and CDR2 SYDVKM. J was trimmed by 10 bases and V by 1 base; bases with no gene match: 3.

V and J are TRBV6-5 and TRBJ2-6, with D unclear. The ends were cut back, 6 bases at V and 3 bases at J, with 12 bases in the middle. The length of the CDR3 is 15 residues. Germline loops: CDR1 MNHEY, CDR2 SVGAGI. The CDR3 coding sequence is TGTGCCAGCAGGAGAAAAGGGATTGGGGCCAACGTCCTGACTTTC. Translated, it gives CASRRKGIGANVLTF.

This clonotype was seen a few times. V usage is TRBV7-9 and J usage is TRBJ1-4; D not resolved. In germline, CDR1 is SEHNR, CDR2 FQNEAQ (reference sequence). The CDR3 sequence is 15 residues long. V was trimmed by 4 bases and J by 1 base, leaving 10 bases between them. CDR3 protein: CASSSGPLTNEKLFF. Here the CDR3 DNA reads TGTGCCAGCAGCTCCGGACCGTTAACTAATGAAAAACTGTTTTTT.

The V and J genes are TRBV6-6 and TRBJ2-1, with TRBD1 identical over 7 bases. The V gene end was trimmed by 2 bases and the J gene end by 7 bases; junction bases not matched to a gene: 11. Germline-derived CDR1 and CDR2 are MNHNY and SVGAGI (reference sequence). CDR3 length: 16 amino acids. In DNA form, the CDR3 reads TGTGCCAGCAGTTACCCAACAGGGGACGCAGGGAATGAGCAGTTCTTC. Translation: CASSYPTGDAGNEQFF.

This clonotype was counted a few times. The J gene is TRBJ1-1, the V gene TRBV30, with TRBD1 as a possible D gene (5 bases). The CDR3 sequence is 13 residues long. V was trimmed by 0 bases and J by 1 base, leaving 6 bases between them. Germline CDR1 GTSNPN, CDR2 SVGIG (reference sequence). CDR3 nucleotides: TGTGCCTGGAGTGTACAGGCGAACACTGAAGCTTTCTTT. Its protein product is CAWSVQANTEAFF.

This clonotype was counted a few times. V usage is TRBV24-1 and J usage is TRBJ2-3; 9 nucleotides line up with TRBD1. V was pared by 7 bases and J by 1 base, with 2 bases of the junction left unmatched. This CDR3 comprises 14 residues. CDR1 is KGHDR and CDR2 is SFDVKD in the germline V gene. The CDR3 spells CATSRTGGTDTQYF. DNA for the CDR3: TGTGCCACCAGCCGGACAGGGGGCACAGATACGCAGTATTTT.

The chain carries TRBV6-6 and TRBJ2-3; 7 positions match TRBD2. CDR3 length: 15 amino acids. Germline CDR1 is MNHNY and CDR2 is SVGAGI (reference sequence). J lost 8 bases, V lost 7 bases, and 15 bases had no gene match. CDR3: CASMGPAGIGGTQYF. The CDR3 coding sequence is TGTGCCAGCATGGGGCCAGCGGGGATCGGTGGTACGCAGTATTTT.

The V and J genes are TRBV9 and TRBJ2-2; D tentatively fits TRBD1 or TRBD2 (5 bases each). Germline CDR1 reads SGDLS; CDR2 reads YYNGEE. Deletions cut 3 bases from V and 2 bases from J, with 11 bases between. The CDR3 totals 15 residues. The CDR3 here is CASSAERGNTGELFF. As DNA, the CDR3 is TGTGCCAGCAGCGCGGAGAGGGGAAACACCGGGGAGCTGTTTTTT.

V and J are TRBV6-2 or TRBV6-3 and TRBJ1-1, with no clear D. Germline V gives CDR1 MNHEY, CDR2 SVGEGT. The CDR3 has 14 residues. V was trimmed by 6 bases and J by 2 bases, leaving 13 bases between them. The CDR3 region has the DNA TGTGCCAGCAGAGCCAGGTCGGAAAACACTGAAGCTTTCTTT. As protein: CASRARSENTEAFF.

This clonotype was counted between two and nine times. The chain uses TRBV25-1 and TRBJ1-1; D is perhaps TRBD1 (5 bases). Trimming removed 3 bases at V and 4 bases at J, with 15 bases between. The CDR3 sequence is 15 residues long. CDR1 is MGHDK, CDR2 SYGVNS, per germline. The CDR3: CASSDHLGRGTEAFF. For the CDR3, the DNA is TGTGCCAGCAGTGATCACTTGGGACGGGGCACTGAAGCTTTCTTT.

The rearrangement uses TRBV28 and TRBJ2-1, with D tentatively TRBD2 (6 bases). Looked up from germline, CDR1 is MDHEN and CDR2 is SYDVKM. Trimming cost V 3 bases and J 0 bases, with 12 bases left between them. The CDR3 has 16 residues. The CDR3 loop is CASSFLRDLSYNEQFF. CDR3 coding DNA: TGTGCCAGCAGTTTTTTGCGGGACCTCTCCTACAATGAGCAGTTCTTC. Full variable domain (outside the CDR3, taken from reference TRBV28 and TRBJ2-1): DVKVTQSSRYLVKRTGEKVFLECVQDMDHENMFWYRQDPGLGLRLIYFSYDVKMKEKGDIPEGYSVSREKKERFSLILESASTNQTSMYLCASSFLRDLSYNEQFFGPGTRLTVL.

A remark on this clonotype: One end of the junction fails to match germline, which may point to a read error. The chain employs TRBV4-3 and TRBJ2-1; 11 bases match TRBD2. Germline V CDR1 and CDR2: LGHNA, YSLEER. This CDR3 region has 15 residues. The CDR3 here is CASSQDTLAGVEQFF. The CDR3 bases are TGCGCCAGCAGTCAAGATACACTAGCGGGAGTCGAGCAGTTCTTC.

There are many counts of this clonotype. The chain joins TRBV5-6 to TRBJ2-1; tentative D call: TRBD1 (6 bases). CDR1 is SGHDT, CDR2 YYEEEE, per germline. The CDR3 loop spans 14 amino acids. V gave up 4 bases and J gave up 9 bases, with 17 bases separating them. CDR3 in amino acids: CASSPDAGAAEQFF. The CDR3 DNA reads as TGTGCCAGCAGCCCCGATGCAGGGGCGGCTGAGCAGTTCTTC.